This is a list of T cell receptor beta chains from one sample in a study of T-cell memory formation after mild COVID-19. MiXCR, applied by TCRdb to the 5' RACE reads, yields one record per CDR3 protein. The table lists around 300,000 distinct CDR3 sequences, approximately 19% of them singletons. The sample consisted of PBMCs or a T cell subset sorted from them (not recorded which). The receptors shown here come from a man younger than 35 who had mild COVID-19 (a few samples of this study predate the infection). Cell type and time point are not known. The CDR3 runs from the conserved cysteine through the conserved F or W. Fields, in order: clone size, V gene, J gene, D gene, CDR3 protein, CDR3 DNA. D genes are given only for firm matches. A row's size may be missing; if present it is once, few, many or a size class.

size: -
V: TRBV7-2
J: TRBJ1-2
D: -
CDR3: CASSSGNPETF
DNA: TGTGCCAGCTCATCGGGCAATCCTGAGACCTTC

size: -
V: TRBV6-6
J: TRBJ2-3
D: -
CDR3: CASSYPTPTDTQYF
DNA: TGTGCCAGCAGTTACCCCACTCCCACAGATACGCAGTATTTT

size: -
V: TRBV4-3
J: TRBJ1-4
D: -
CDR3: CASSQGFDEKLFF
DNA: TGCGCCAGCAGCCAAGGGTTTGATGAAAAACTGTTTTTT

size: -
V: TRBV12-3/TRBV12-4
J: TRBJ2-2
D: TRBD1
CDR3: CASSDRDRVRTGELFF
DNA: TGTGCCAGCAGTGACCGGGACAGGGTGAGGACCGGGGAGCTGTTTTTT

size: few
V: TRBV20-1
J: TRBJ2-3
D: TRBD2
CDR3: CSATPAGLLTDTQYF
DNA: TGCAGTGCTACTCCTGCGGGACTACTCACAGATACGCAGTATTTT

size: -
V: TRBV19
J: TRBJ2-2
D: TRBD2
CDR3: CASISHPSGNTGELFF
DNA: TGTGCCAGTATTTCGCATCCTAGCGGGAACACCGGGGAGCTGTTTTTT

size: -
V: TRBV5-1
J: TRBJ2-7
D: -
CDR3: CASSFLVGGDSYEQYF
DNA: TGCGCCAGCAGCTTCCTTGTTGGCGGGGACTCCTACGAGCAGTACTTC

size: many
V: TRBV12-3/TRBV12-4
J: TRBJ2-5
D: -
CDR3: CASSLGVRETQYF
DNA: TGTGCCAGCAGTTTAGGAGTCAGGGAGACCCAGTACTTC

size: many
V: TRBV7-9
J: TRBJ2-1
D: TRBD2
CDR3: CASPGGVSYNEQFF
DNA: TGTGCCAGCCCCGGGGGGGTCTCCTACAATGAGCAGTTCTTC

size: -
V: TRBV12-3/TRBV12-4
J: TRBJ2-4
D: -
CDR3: CASSLARSIQYF
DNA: TGTGCCAGCAGTTTGGCTAGGAGCATTCAGTACTTC

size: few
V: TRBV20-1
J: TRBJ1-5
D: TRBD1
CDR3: CSARAWDRGLYSNQPQHF
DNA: TGCAGTGCTAGAGCCTGGGACAGGGGGCTTTATAGCAATCAGCCCCAGCATTTT

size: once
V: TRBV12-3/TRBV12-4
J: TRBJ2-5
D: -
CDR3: CASSIGLTEGREETQYF
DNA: TGTGCCAGCAGTATCGGGCTTACGGAGGGGCGGGAAGAGACCCAGTACTTC

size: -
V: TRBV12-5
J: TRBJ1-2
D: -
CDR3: CASGQDSSIGYTF
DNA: TGTGCTAGTGGCCAGGACAGTTCTATTGGCTACACCTTC

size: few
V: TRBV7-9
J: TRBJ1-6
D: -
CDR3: CASSSWTGSPLHF
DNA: TGTGCCAGCAGCTCCTGGACCGGGTCACCCCTCCACTTT

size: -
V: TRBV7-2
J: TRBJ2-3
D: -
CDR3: CASSRWALPTDTQYF
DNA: TGTGCCAGCAGCCGCTGGGCCCTACCCACAGATACGCAGTATTTT